The 5 T cell receptor beta chains below all came from one sample that was sequenced in a study of post-analysis software for immune sequencing data. Study-level findings and limits: Roughly five TRBV segments, including TRBV5-6, TRBV5-1 and TRBV20-1, were more frequent in patients than controls.

Their recognized antigens are unknown. The authors incorporated unique molecular identifiers into the TCR beta cDNA libraries. TCRdb passed the PCR reads through MiXCR, listing each CDR3 protein once. The repertoire consists of about 770,000 distinct CDR3 sequences, with roughly 46% occurring once and the leading ten covering over 4.5%. The sample consisted of blood. The receptors originated from a girl aged 5-17 years with multiple sclerosis.

This clonotype was seen a few times. This chain joins TRBV5-1 and TRBJ2-3; 7 bases are shared with TRBD1. The CDR3 extends over 17 amino acids. Per germline, CDR1 SGHRS and CDR2 YFSETQ. The trim removed 2 bases at V and 0 bases at J, leaving 9 bases unmatched. The CDR3 sequence: CASSFDRERSSTDTQYF. CDR3 coding DNA: TGCGCCAGCAGCTTCGACAGGGAAAGATCTAGCACAGATACGCAGTATTTT.

The chain links TRBV3-1 to TRBJ2-1; D remains unclear. The DNA end is more similar to TRBJ2-7, so the J call may be wrong. CDR1 LGHDT and CDR2 YNNKEL come from the germline V gene (reference sequence). This CDR3 comprises 16 residues. The CDR3 bases are TGTGCCAGCAGCCAAGATAGTGACCGCGCCTACAATGAGCAGTACTTC. Its protein product is CASSQDSDRAYNEQYF.

The table lists this clonotype with a few counts. This chain uses TRBV20-1 with TRBJ2-5; no clear D gene. The CDR3 runs to 14 residues. The germline V and J ends were trimmed by 3 bases and 5 bases, with 16 bases remaining between them. Per the germline V gene, CDR1 is DFQATT and CDR2 is SNEGSKA (reference sequence). The CDR3 reads CSASIEEKAETQYF. CDR3 nucleotide sequence: TGCAGTGCTAGTATTGAGGAGAAAGCCGAGACCCAGTACTTC.

The J gene is TRBJ2-5, the V gene TRBV7-9, with TRBD2 matching 12 bases. This CDR3 comprises 19 residues. CDR1 is SEHNR and CDR2 is FQNEAQ in the germline V gene (reference sequence). V dropped 5 bases and J dropped 5; count of bases not matched to a gene: 18. The CDR3 DNA sequence: TGTGCCAGCAGCCCCCTCCCGGGACTAGCGGGCAACACGGGTGAGACCCAGTACTTC. Protein: CASSPLPGLAGNTGETQYF. Using reference TRBV7-9 and TRBJ2-5 for the parts outside the CDR3, the full variable domain is DTGVSQNPRHKITKRGQNVTFRCDPISEHNRLYWYRQTLGQGPEFLTYFQNEAQLEKSRLLSDRFSAERPKGSFSTLEIQRTEQGDSAMYLCASSPLPGLAGNTGETQYFGPGTRLLVL.

CDR3 DNA sequence: TGCAGTGCTAGAGATCGGCTAGCGCCCTCCTACAATGAGCAGTTCTTC. Residues: CSARDRLAPSYNEQFF. The rearrangement uses TRBV20-1 and TRBJ2-1, with D possibly TRBD2 on 6 matching bases. Germline V gene sequence: CDR1 DFQATT, CDR2 SNEGSKA (reference sequence). The CDR3 has 16 residues. V lost 0 bases, J lost 0 bases, and 12 bases lay in between.